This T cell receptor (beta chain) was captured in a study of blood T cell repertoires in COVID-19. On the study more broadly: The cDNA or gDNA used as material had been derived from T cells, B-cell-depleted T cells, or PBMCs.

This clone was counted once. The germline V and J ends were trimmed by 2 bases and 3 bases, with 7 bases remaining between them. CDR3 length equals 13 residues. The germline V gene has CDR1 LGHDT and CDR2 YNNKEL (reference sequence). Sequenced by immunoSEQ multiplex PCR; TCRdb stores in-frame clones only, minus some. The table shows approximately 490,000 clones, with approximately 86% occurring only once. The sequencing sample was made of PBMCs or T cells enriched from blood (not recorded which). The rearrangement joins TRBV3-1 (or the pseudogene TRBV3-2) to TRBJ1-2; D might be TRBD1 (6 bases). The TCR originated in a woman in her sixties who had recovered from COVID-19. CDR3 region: CASSQRTDYGYTF. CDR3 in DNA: TGTGCCAGCAGCCAACGGACAGACTATGGCTACACCTTC.